One and the same sample provided the 32 T cell receptor beta chains below, sequenced in a study of T-cell reconstitution after alpha-beta-depleted transplantation in children. Unique molecular identifiers were incorporated into the prepared TCRbeta library. TCRdb fed the PCR reads into MiXCR, producing one record per CDR3 protein. Altogether roughly 500,000 distinct CDR3 sequences are present, 15% to 20% being singletons, with the ten largest covering 3.3%. The sequenced sample was PBMCs from the stem cell graft donor, obtained from the stem cell graft. Receptors were obtained from a human donor who donated a stem cell graft to a child with acute lymphoblastic leukemia.

This chain links TRBV18 with TRBJ2-2; D uncertain. In germline, CDR1 is KGHSH, CDR2 LQKENI. This CDR3 contains 12 residues. V was clipped by 4 bases and J by 7 bases, with 7 bases between them. The CDR3 DNA reads as TGTGCCAGCTCACTTACCGGCGGGGAGCTGTTTTTT. Residues: CASSLTGGELFF. Full variable domain (missing parts from reference TRBV18 and TRBJ2-2): NAGVMQNPRHLVRRRGQEARLRCSPMKGHSHVYWYRQLPEEGLKFMVYLQKENIIDESGMPKERFSAEFPKEGPSILRIQQVVRGDSAAYFCASSLTGGELFFGEGSRLTVL.

This clonotype was counted many times. The CDR3 bases are TGTGCCAGCAGCGAACTAGCGGCGACCTACGAGCAGTACTTC. Translation gives CASSELAATYEQYF. The rearrangement links TRBV3-1 to TRBJ2-7, with 8 bases lining up with TRBD2. The V and J ends lost 5 bases and 2 bases, in that order; junction bases with no gene match: 5. Germline CDR1 and CDR2: LGHDT and YNNKEL (reference sequence). The CDR3 runs to 14 residues.

This clonotype was recorded only once. The chain couples TRBV27 to TRBJ2-1; D possibly matches TRBD1 or TRBD2 (5 bases each). Trimming stripped 5 bases from V and 4 bases from J, with 12 bases between. CDR1 is MNHEY and CDR2 is SMNVEV in the germline V gene (reference sequence). The CDR3 has 14 residues. The CDR3 reads CASSNQGPYNEQFF. The CDR3 coding sequence is TGTGCCAGCAGTAACCAGGGACCTTACAATGAGCAGTTCTTC.

This clonotype was observed a few times. The chain combines TRBV4-1 with TRBJ2-4; possible D gene TRBD2, 6 bases. There are 15 residues in the CDR3. CDR1 is MGHRA and CDR2 is YSYEKL in the germline V gene. V shed 4 bases and J shed 6 bases, with 16 bases lying between them. The CDR3 region is CASSRGGTAGNIQYF. The DNA of the CDR3 is TGCGCCAGCAGCCGTGGGGGGACGGCAGGAAACATTCAGTACTTC.

This clonotype was observed a handful of times. This chain links TRBV5-5 with TRBJ2-5; TRBD2 might be the D (6 bases). Germline CDR1 SGHKS, CDR2 YYEKEE (reference sequence). This CDR3 region has 15 residues. Trimming left V 1 base short and J 1 base short, with 11 bases between. The CDR3 nucleotides read TGTGCCAGCAGCTTGCCTCTAGCGAGCCAAGAGACCCAGTACTTC. It specifies CASSLPLASQETQYF.

This clonotype has a count of ten or more. CDR3 nucleotides: TGTGCCAGCAGCTTGGGAGGGGCCAGTTACAATGAGCAGTTCTTC. Translated: CASSLGGASYNEQFF. The gene calls are TRBV5-5 and TRBJ2-1, with D possibly called TRBD1 or TRBD2 (5 bases each). The CDR3 has 15 residues. The germline V gene encodes CDR1 SGHKS and CDR2 YYEKEE (reference sequence). Trimming removed 0 bases from V and 4 bases from J, with 11 bases in between.

The V call is TRBV4-2, the J call TRBJ2-7; a weak D match, TRBD1 (6 bases). CDR1 is LGHNA and CDR2 is YNFKEQ in the germline V gene. The V end lost 3 bases, the J end lost 3 bases, and 9 bases lay between the germline ends. CDR3 length equals 13 residues. CDR3 in amino acids: CASSHPDSYEQYF. In DNA form, the CDR3 reads TGTGCCAGCAGCCACCCGGACAGCTACGAGCAGTACTTC.

This clonotype was observed a single time. The chain uses TRBV5-1 and TRBJ2-6; the match to TRBD1 covers 7 bases. V lost 4 bases and J lost 1; bases outside the gene matches: 17. CDR3 size: 20 residues. Germline V CDR1 and CDR2: SGHRS, YFSETQ. The CDR3 coding sequence is TGCGCCAGCAGCCTGGATCCAACAGGGGTAGTAAGTTCTGGGGCCAACGTCCTGACTTTC. The encoded protein is CASSLDPTGVVSSGANVLTF.

The chain is built from TRBV7-3 and TRBJ2-1; 9 bases map to TRBD1. The CDR3 totals 14 residues. Germline V CDR1 and CDR2: SGHTA, FQGTGA. The trim removed 8 bases at V and 8 bases at J, leaving 10 bases unmatched. The CDR3, as DNA: TGTGCCAGCGGCAAGGACAGGGGTAAAGATGAGCAGTTCTTC. Its protein product is CASGKDRGKDEQFF.

The rearrangement joins TRBV12-3 or TRBV12-4 to TRBJ2-7; the D gene is possibly TRBD1 (5 bases). The CDR3 extends over 15 amino acids. V lost 2 bases and J lost 6, with 17 bases in between. The CDR3 DNA follows: TGTGCCAGCAGTTTAAGGGGCCCTCAGGGTGGCGAGCAGTACTTC. Its translation: CASSLRGPQGGEQYF.

The chain recombines TRBV5-4 with TRBJ2-1; 8 bases are a match to TRBD1. Germline V lookup: CDR1 SGHNT, CDR2 YYREEE (reference sequence). Unmatched junction bases numbered 11, after V lost 5 bases and J lost 7 bases. This CDR3 contains 15 residues. CDR3 sequence reads: CASRLAGQGANEQFF. CDR3 DNA: TGTGCCAGCAGACTTGCGGGCCAGGGGGCGAATGAGCAGTTCTTC.

There are a few counts of this clonotype. This chain connects TRBV29-1 to TRBJ1-2; D is uncertain. V was shortened by 3 bases and J by 0 bases, with 14 bases between the two germline ends. The CDR3 length is 15 residues. Germline-derived CDR1 and CDR2 are SQVTM and ANQGSEA. The CDR3 protein is CSVEIESTTNYGYTF. CDR3 coding DNA: TGCAGCGTTGAGATAGAGTCCACGACTAACTATGGCTACACCTTC.

This clonotype was recorded a few times. This sequence joins TRBV7-8 and TRBJ2-2; weak D call: TRBD1 (5 bases). There are 14 residues in the CDR3. V was clipped by 1 base and J by 5 bases, with 8 bases between them. Germline V gives CDR1 SGHVS, CDR2 FQNEAQ. CDR3 residues: CASSLEGWTGELFF. The CDR3 nucleotides read TGTGCCAGCAGCTTAGAGGGGTGGACCGGGGAGCTGTTTTTT.

This clonotype appeared a few times. The chain employs TRBV5-1 and TRBJ2-5; no reliable D call. Trimming left V 0 bases short and J 4 bases short, with 16 bases between. The CDR3 covers 16 residues. The germline V gene has CDR1 SGHRS and CDR2 YFSETQ. The DNA for the CDR3 is TGCGCCAGCAGCTTGGCCACAGCATGGAGAGGAGAGACCCAGTACTTC. Encoded protein: CASSLATAWRGETQYF.

This CDR3 is CASTSFNTADTQYF. In DNA, the CDR3 is TGCGCCAGCACCTCTTTCAATACCGCGGATACGCAGTATTTT. V and J are TRBV5-1 and TRBJ2-3; D remains unclear. This CDR3 contains 14 residues. V lost 6 bases, J lost 6 bases, and 17 bases lay in between. Germline V gene lookup returns CDR1 SGHRS and CDR2 YFSETQ.

The gene calls are TRBV11-2 and TRBJ2-7, with D possibly TRBD1 on 6 matching bases. Per the germline V gene, CDR1 is SGHAT and CDR2 is FQNNGV. The CDR3 has 16 residues. Trimming cost V 7 bases and J 4 bases, with 23 bases left between them. The CDR3 spells CASTREQGRRGYEQYF. The CDR3 DNA follows: TGTGCCAGCACCCGTGAACAGGGCCGCCGCGGATACGAGCAGTACTTC.

The chain uses TRBV20-1 and TRBJ1-5; D is ambiguous. CDR1 and CDR2 from the germline V gene are DFQATT and SNEGSKA (reference sequence). Trimming took 3 bases from V and 6 from J, leaving 12 bases between them. The CDR3 runs 13 residues. CDR3 sequence: CSASWERGQPQHF. CDR3 DNA sequence: TGCAGTGCTAGCTGGGAGCGGGGTCAGCCCCAGCATTTT.

The chain joins TRBV29-1 to TRBJ2-6, with D perhaps given as TRBD1 or TRBD2 (5 bases each). The length of the CDR3 is 17 residues. Germline V gene lookup returns CDR1 SQVTM and CDR2 ANQGSEA. The germline V and J ends were trimmed by 3 bases and 3 bases, with 18 bases remaining between them. The CDR3 region has the DNA TGCAGCGTTGAGTCCGGGACCGCCCAGCGTGGGGCCAACGTCCTGACTTTC. It is translated as CSVESGTAQRGANVLTF.

The chain uses TRBV20-1 and TRBJ2-1, with a possible D match to TRBD2 (6 bases). The CDR3 loop spans 13 amino acids. Germline values: CDR1 DFQATT, CDR2 SNEGSKA (reference sequence). V lost 4 bases, J lost 4 bases, and 11 bases lay in between. CDR3 protein: CSAKPSGYNEQFF. The CDR3 DNA reads TGCAGTGCTAAACCAAGCGGGTACAATGAGCAGTTCTTC.

This clonotype came up a few times. This chain uses TRBV10-3 with TRBJ2-1; 7 bases map to TRBD2. This CDR3 has 16 residues. V lost 0 bases to trimming and J lost 9 bases; unmatched junction nucleotides: 11. The germline CDR1 and CDR2 sequences are ENHRY and SYGVKD. The CDR3 loop reads CAISESASGTFSEQFF. CDR3 in DNA: TGTGCCATCAGTGAGTCGGCTAGCGGAACCTTCAGTGAGCAGTTCTTC.

The chain employs TRBV5-1 and TRBJ2-2; TRBD2 might be the D (5 bases). Germline-derived CDR1 and CDR2 are SGHRS and YFSETQ. The CDR3 contains 13 residues. Trimming left V 8 bases short and J 6 bases short, with 14 bases between. The CDR3 here is CASTKWTPGELFF. The CDR3 DNA is TGCGCCAGTACGAAGTGGACTCCCGGGGAGCTGTTTTTT.

J is TRBJ2-5 and V is TRBV9; 9 nucleotides agree with TRBD2. V shed 0 bases and J 1 base; nucleotides not matched to a gene: 7. The CDR3 is 17 amino acids. Germline V gene data show CDR1 as SGDLS and CDR2 as YYNGEE. CDR3 residues: CASSVGLAGETQETQYF. As DNA, the CDR3 is TGTGCCAGCAGCGTAGGGTTAGCGGGAGAGACCCAAGAGACCCAGTACTTC.

This clonotype was observed a handful of times. A much larger clonotype is one base distant, so this may be a read error. J is TRBJ2-2 and V is TRBV12-3 or TRBV12-4; no definite D call. The CDR3 spans 11 residues. V was trimmed by 7 bases and J by 5 bases, leaving 5 bases between them. For the CDR3, the DNA is TGTGCCAGCATCTTAACCGGGGAGCTGTTTTTT. It yields the protein CASILTGELFF.

J is TRBJ1-2 and V is TRBV29-1, with 7 bases matching TRBD1. Trimming took 4 bases from V and 3 from J; bases not matched to a gene: 5. Germline values: CDR1 SQVTM, CDR2 ANQGSEA. The CDR3 has 13 residues. The CDR3 DNA reads as TGCAGCGTTGCAGGACAGGTTGACTATGGCTACACCTTC. The encoded protein is CSVAGQVDYGYTF.

The chain links TRBV27 to TRBJ1-1; D gene ambiguous. The CDR3 runs to 17 residues. Germline V CDR1 and CDR2: MNHEY, SMNVEV (reference sequence). The V end was cut by 4 bases, the J end by 0 bases, with 18 bases between. CDR3 DNA sequence: TGTGCCAGCAGTTACGACGGATGGGCCAGCATGAACACTGAAGCTTTCTTT. Translating gives CASSYDGWASMNTEAFF.

CDR3 in amino acids: CSVRRPGPETQYF. In DNA form, the CDR3 reads TGCAGCGTTAGGCGACCGGGCCCAGAGACCCAGTACTTC. This rearrangement joins TRBV29-1 to TRBJ2-5, with no clear D. This CDR3 spans 13 amino acids. Trimming pared 5 bases from V and 4 bases from J, leaving 14 bases between. The germline CDR1 and CDR2 sequences are SQVTM and ANQGSEA.

Only a few counts were recorded for this clonotype. The rearrangement joins TRBV7-2 to TRBJ1-5; 9 nucleotides align to TRBD1. Unmatched junction bases numbered 9, after V lost 5 bases and J lost 7 bases. The CDR3 loop spans 15 amino acids. CDR1 is SGHTA and CDR2 is FQGNSA in the germline V gene. The CDR3 loop is CASSHGQGKEQPQHF. In DNA form, the CDR3 reads TGTGCCAGCAGCCACGGACAGGGGAAGGAACAGCCCCAGCATTTT.

This clonotype was counted ten times or more. The V call is TRBV12-3 or TRBV12-4, the J call TRBJ2-7, with 10 bases fitting TRBD2. The trim removed 8 bases at V and 3 bases at J, leaving 10 bases unmatched. This CDR3 comprises 15 residues. As DNA, the CDR3 is TGTGCCAGCGGCTCGTGGACTAGCGGAGTCTACGAGCAGTACTTC. This translates into CASGSWTSGVYEQYF.

In its sample, this clonotype was seen a few times. The chain is built from TRBV10-3 and TRBJ2-1; D unclear. The germline V gene encodes CDR1 ENHRY and CDR2 SYGVKD. V lost 0 bases and J 0 bases, leaving 12 bases between the germline ends. This CDR3 contains 17 residues. The CDR3: CAISESTWASSYNEQFF. The DNA for the CDR3 is TGTGCCATCAGTGAGTCGACCTGGGCCAGCTCCTACAATGAGCAGTTCTTC.

Only a few counts were recorded for this clonotype. The chain links TRBV9 to TRBJ2-7, with 7 bases identical to TRBD1. CDR1 and CDR2 (germline): SGDLS, YYNGEE. V was clipped by 0 bases and J by 2 bases; unmatched bases: 2. The CDR3 contains 14 residues. Here the CDR3 reads CASSVAGTAYEQYF. CDR3 DNA: TGTGCCAGCAGCGTAGCAGGGACAGCCTACGAGCAGTACTTC.

V gene TRBV14 combines with J gene TRBJ2-1; weak D call: TRBD2 (6 bases). The CDR3 length is 16 residues. CDR1 is SGHDN and CDR2 is FVKESK in the germline V gene. The ends were cut back, 4 bases at V and 1 base at J, with 14 bases in the middle. Here the CDR3 reads CASSPPKAGSYNEQFF. The CDR3 region has the DNA TGTGCCAGCAGCCCCCCAAAGGCGGGATCCTACAATGAGCAGTTCTTC.

V usage is TRBV27 and J usage is TRBJ2-2; no firm D call. CDR1 and CDR2 (germline): MNHEY, SMNVEV (reference sequence). The CDR3 is 13 amino acids. V lost 9 bases, J lost 6 bases, and 14 bases lay in between. DNA for the CDR3: TGTGCCAGTCAATTAGAGGTGGCCGGGGAGCTGTTTTTT. This gives the protein CASQLEVAGELFF.